This T cell receptor beta chain was retrieved from a study of cytomegalovirus exposure and HLA in healthy donors (dated by TCRdb to the late 2010s). Background on the whole study: A later analysis indicated that the 95 to 150 validation repertoires were generated on the platform also employed for the approximately 700 repertoires of the first cohort. The study aimed to test whether signatures of past pathogen exposure could be identified by cataloging public T cell receptors. A separate validation cohort of roughly 130 different subjects was used in addition to the 666-subject first cohort. High-throughput TCR immunosequencing, statistical association of individual TCRs with disease status, and machine learning were combined to predict cytomegalovirus infection status. Results the study describes overall, beyond this receptor: In a later analysis, TCRs clustered in the first cohort were found to also tend to co-occur in the approximately 120 validation repertoires, with 85% to 95% of cluster scores above 0. Three of the identified cytomegalovirus-associated TCR beta chains were confirmed in vitro to be specific for cytomegalovirus antigens. Cytomegalovirus status was reported to be diagnosed by the classifier with high specificity and sensitivity in both the original and validation cohorts. While some public TCRs were present in many individuals, most TCR sequences turned up only very rarely across donors. All 110 or so repertoires were used to score co-occurrence in the validation cohort in a later analysis, because that analysis had no HLA typing for the cohort. It was suggested by the authors that the approach could potentially be generalized to other disease states and immunological phenotypes. The study listed 170 or so TCR beta chains as associated with cytomegalovirus.

The library relied on the immunoSEQ multiplex PCR assay. As for the authors' bioinformatics: A statistical classification framework was built to diagnose cytomegalovirus status from the catalog of TCR beta chain sequences. TCRdb retrieved this table from immuneACCESS and kept in-frame rearrangements only. Not all clones are present; in checked studies, unresolved V genes account for under half, and no reason is known for the remainder. V and J calls plus clone size are reproduced from that table; the DNA served to infer D and trimming. This sample is represented by 150,000 to 200,000 clones; almost 85% of them were singletons. Clones ranked in the top ten supply more than 8.5% of the sample. The donors were included in the validation cohort of over a hundred subjects, a group kept apart from the approximately 690-subject first cohort. From cysteine to phenylalanine, the CDR3 is 13 amino acids long. Only the CDR3 part of the read is kept: 39 bases, read in frame from the first base. From the germline V gene (reference sequence), CDR1 is LNHDA and CDR2 is SQIVND. V is pared back by 1 base and J by 2 bases, with 5 bases lying between the germline termini.

On this clone: Its binding antigen is unknown. The input lacks base qualities; no much larger clone sits a single base away.

The source material was PBMCs. The sequence links TRBV19 to TRBJ2-5, and possibly TRBD1, on 5 matching bases. The receptor was isolated from a man aged 25-45 years in good health and CMV-seropositive. The CDR3 loop reads CASSIAGQETQYF. DNA sequence: TGTGCCAGTAGTATAGCAGGGCAAGAGACCCAGTACTTC.